This TCR beta chain emerged from a study of cytomegalovirus exposure and HLA in healthy donors. Whole-study results and caveats: Earlier analysis found most TCR beta V segments productive about 90% or about 30% of the time. The authors considered a cluster of highly shared sequence variants likely to be a sequencing artifact.

Germline CDR1 and CDR2: SNHLY and FYNNEI. The CDR3 has 13 residues. Primers: 60 Vbeta forward and 13 Jbeta reverse. The method was immunoSEQ multiplex PCR; TCRdb's version includes in-frame clones alone and lacks a portion of them. The table records 110,000 to 150,000 clones, around 83% of them present only once. Comments on this clone: As yet, its antigen is unknown. A junction boundary mismatches the germline segment, possibly from a read error.

The chain links TRBV2 to TRBJ2-5, with D tentatively TRBD1 (6 bases). The clonotype was recovered from a male donor in good health and CMV-seropositive. The sequenced sample consisted of PBMCs. The CDR3 region is CATSAGDEETQYF. CDR3 in DNA: TGTGCCACCAGTGCAGGGGACGAAGAGACCCAGTACTTC.